The present TCR beta chain was sequenced within a study of human T cells and chemical hapten exposure. Across the whole study: Largely, small differences in pooled library volume made per-sample TCR yields vary. Overall study findings and caveats: TCRs whose frequency exceeded 1 in 1000 remained the same following DPC sensitization.

TCRdb fed the RACE reads into MiXCR, producing one record per CDR3 protein. The sample lists tens of thousands of distinct CDR3 sequences; 9.5% to 10% were seen once. Time point defined: pre-sensitization, week 0. Noted treatment: therapeutic diphenylcyclopropenone sensitization with weekly scalp DPC. As to this clonotype: No antigen is known for it.

The clonotype was recovered from a man aged 35 to 55 with alopecia areata. Some clones in this sample may be carry-over from other donors' samples. This specimen consisted of whole blood, obtained in connection with sensitization to the hapten diphenylcyclopropenone (DPC).

The CDR3 DNA follows: TGTGCCAGCAGCCCCGGACAGGGGGGGCGGGAGCAGTACTTC. It encodes CASSPGQGGREQYF. The chain links TRBV7-2 to TRBJ2-7; 10 bases agree with TRBD1. V shed 5 bases and J 7 bases; nucleotides not matched to a gene: 8. Germline V gives CDR1 SGHTA, CDR2 FQGNSA. This CDR3 contains 14 residues.